These T cell receptor beta chains were read from a single sample in a study of blood T cell repertoires in COVID-19. Using immunoSEQ multiplex PCR, the repertoire was profiled, and TCRdb retains in-frame clones only, with some absent. The sample has about 380,000 clones, around 87% seen once. The source material was PBMCs or T cells enriched from blood (not recorded which). These receptors all come from a man aged 25 to 45 who had recovered from COVID-19. The CDR3 runs from the conserved cysteine through the conserved F or W. Size tells how often a clone was seen (once, few, many) or the class of an expanded clone, and some rows leave it out.

>16|NA|TRBV4-1|TRBJ2-1
CASSQDRPLTYNEQFF
>15|NA|TRBV2|TRBJ2-7
CASSRTSGSSYEQYF
>18|NA|TRBV4-1|TRBJ2-1
CASSRSRGGDSSYNEQFF
>14|NA|TRBV27|TRBJ1-1
CATQGGTGDTEAFF
>15|NA|TRBV4-3|TRBJ1-1
CASSQDSGGNTEAFF
>13|NA|TRBV12-3/TRBV12-4|TRBJ1-2
CASSLTGRYGYTF
>14|once|TRBV7-2|TRBJ1-2
CASTDLGGQGGYTF
>13|NA|TRBV29-1|TRBJ2-3
CSVSAGLTDTQYF
>13|once|TRBV6-5|TRBJ2-7
CASRRLISYEQYF
>15|NA|TRBV7-7|TRBJ2-7
CASSPGLPSVHEQYF
>13|NA|TRBV7-9|TRBJ2-7
CASSLESTGEQYF
>11|NA|TRBV5-6|TRBJ2-7
CASSLSGQSYF
>14|NA|TRBV6-5|TRBJ1-2
CASRRDNGDYGYTF
>17|NA|TRBV6-4|TRBJ2-3
CASSDPILAGKTDTQYF
>16|NA|TRBV3-1/TRBV3-2|TRBJ2-2
CASSQDWAENTGELFF
>16|once|TRBV7-9|TRBJ2-7
CASSRQRGLLSYEQYF
>16|NA|TRBV4-3|TRBJ2-1
CASSQERGHGYNEQFF
>17|NA|TRBV4-2|TRBJ1-3
CASSQDRGRGPGNTIYF
>18|once|TRBV13|TRBJ1-6
CASSLSRGTGGNNSPLHF
>17|few|TRBV5-1|TRBJ1-6
CASASQPDRSYNSPLHF
>14|NA|TRBV5-1|TRBJ1-1
CASSLRQGGTEAFF
>18|once|TRBV18|TRBJ1-1
CASSLTPHRGLMNTEAFF
>13|NA|TRBV7-3|TRBJ2-1
CASSWDREGEQFF
>12|few|TRBV12-3/TRBV12-4|TRBJ1-1
CASDLQGAGAFF
>14|few|TRBV14|TRBJ1-1
CASSQASGRTEAFF
>13|NA|TRBV6-5|TRBJ2-7
CASRRDSSYEQYF
>15|once|TRBV5-5|TRBJ2-7
CASSLWSTGDYEQYF
>17|NA|TRBV5-4|TRBJ2-2
CASSLDLSGANTGELFF
>14|few|TRBV9|TRBJ1-1
CASSVGQQATEAFF
>13|NA|TRBV4-3|TRBJ1-2
CASSRAGNYGYTF
>14|NA|TRBV7-9|TRBJ1-1
CASSFEGVGTEAFF
>16|NA|TRBV11-2|TRBJ1-1
CASSLDQAGANTEAFF
>15|NA|TRBV2|TRBJ2-3
CASSLTGGAVDTQYF
>13|NA|TRBV19|TRBJ1-6
CASRPLGESPLHF
>11|NA|TRBV3-1/TRBV3-2|TRBJ1-1
CASSRAGEAFF
>13|NA|TRBV6-5|TRBJ1-2
CASTRTGSYGYTF
>16|NA|TRBV6-2/TRBV6-3|TRBJ1-3
CASSYHSTGQGNTIYF
>16|NA|TRBV27|TRBJ2-2
CASSFSGGSSTGELFF
>13|NA|TRBV29-1|TRBJ2-2
CSGTTGNTGELFF
>15|NA|TRBV2|TRBJ2-2
CASSGPRLGTGELFF
>15|once|TRBV5-1|TRBJ2-5
CASSAGQPGQETQYF
>14|NA|TRBV12-5|TRBJ1-1
CASGGAGMNTEAFF
>16|NA|TRBV19|TRBJ1-1
CASSTLGQGVKVEAFF
>15|NA|TRBV18|TRBJ1-2
CASSPIEGEAYGYTF
>16|NA|TRBV27|TRBJ2-2
CASSPSAGLGTGELFF
>15|NA|TRBV5-1|TRBJ1-6
CASSLVGPINSPLHF
>14|NA|TRBV12-5|TRBJ1-1
CASGVPPVNTEAFF
>13|NA|TRBV12-3/TRBV12-4|TRBJ1-1
CASSNYRGRGAFF
>15|NA|TRBV9|TRBJ1-2
CASSVGTARDTGYTF
>17|NA|TRBV15|TRBJ1-1
CATSRDWGTSEGTEAFF
>16|NA|TRBV5-1|TRBJ1-2
CASSWGHEPFNYGYTF
>15|once|TRBV18|TRBJ2-2
CASSLGAGNTGELFF
>13|NA|TRBV5-8|TRBJ1-5
CASNAGYNQPQHF
>14|NA|TRBV19|TRBJ2-5
CASSITGTGETQYF